The 6 T cell receptor beta chains listed next were all sequenced from one sample in a study of tissue T cells after allogeneic stem cell transplantation. Profiling relied on immunoSEQ multiplex PCR, and the TCRdb table lists in-frame clones only, not all of them. The repertoire holds more than 45,000 clones, about three quarters seen once, with roughly 0.5% in the top ten. The sequenced sample was sorted cells pooled from one or two spleens. Receptor source: a pool of C57BL/6 mice in good health.

A note on this clone: Any gene name here is a mouse gene name. The sequenced fragment ends 1 residue before the CDR3 boundary, so the rest is inferred from the germline J gene. The chain links TRBV24 to TRBJ2-1; 7 bases map to TRBD2. V dropped 0 bases and J dropped 1; count of bases not matched to a gene: 0. Germline CDR1 KGHTA, CDR2 FRNEEI. This CDR3 has 15 residues. CDR3 sequence reads: CASSLYWGNYAEQFF. The sequenced part of the CDR3 DNA is TGTGCCAGCAGTCTGTACTGGGGGAACTATGCTGAGCAGTTC.

On this clone: Any gene name here is a mouse gene name. Coverage ceases 1 residue before the CDR3 finishes, and the germline J gene fills in the end. The chain combines TRBV13-2 with TRBJ1-1, with 9 nucleotides matching TRBD1. Germline V gene sequence: CDR1 NNHNN, CDR2 SYGAGS (reference sequence). CDR3 length equals 12 residues. V lost 5 bases, J lost 6 bases, and 2 bases stayed unmatched. The sequenced CDR3 bases are TGTGCCAGCGGCCGACAGGGGGCAGAAGTCTTC. Its protein product is CASGRQGAEVF. The full CDR3 protein reads CASGRQGAEVFF.

As concerns this clone: The gene symbols are mouse symbols. The CDR3 is cut off 1 residue early in the read; its end comes from the germline J gene. The chain uses TRBV15 and TRBJ2-4; 9 bases agree with TRBD2. The length of the CDR3 is 14 residues. CDR1 is SGHND and CDR2 is FRSKSL in the germline V gene. J lost 1 base, V lost 6 bases, and 2 bases had no gene match. The chain's CDR3 is CASRTGGRQNTLYF. CDR3 DNA (partial): TGTGCCAGCAGAACTGGGGGGCGTCAAAACACCTTGTAC.

This clone was counted only a few times. Genes and germline come from the mouse. The CDR3 is cut off 1 residue early in the read; its end comes from the germline J gene. V is TRBV31 and J is TRBJ2-2; 10 nucleotides align to TRBD2. This CDR3 is 15 amino acids long. With 1 base clipped from V and 6 bases from J, the junction kept 5 bases outside the gene matches. Germline loops: CDR1 GKSSPN, CDR2 SITVG. The sequenced CDR3 bases are TGTGCCTGGAGTCGGGACTGGGGAGGAGCCGGGCAGCTCTAC. Translation: CAWSRDWGGAGQLY. In full, the CDR3 reads CAWSRDWGGAGQLYF.

This clone was observed a few times. The gene names here belong to mouse. Coverage ceases 1 residue before the CDR3 finishes, and the germline J gene fills in the end. The chain links TRBV1 to TRBJ1-4; 8 nucleotides agree with TRBD1. The CDR3 consists of 14 residues. The germline CDR1 and CDR2 sequences are NSQYPW and LRSPGD (reference sequence). The V segment lost 6 bases and the J segment 3 bases; nucleotides outside the gene matches: 3. The CDR3 protein is CTCRGQGANERLFF. The covered CDR3 bases are TGCACCTGCAGAGGACAGGGTGCCAACGAAAGATTATTT.

As concerns this clone: Here the gene names and germline are mouse. The read ends 1 residue early relative to the CDR3; the germline J gene fills the gap. V usage is TRBV3 and J usage is TRBJ1-1; D gene unclear. Germline assignment: CDR1 SNHLY and CDR2 FYNGKV (reference sequence). The CDR3 totals 12 residues. Trimming took 6 bases from V and 3 from J, leaving 8 bases between them. The CDR3 region is CASSQRDTEVFF. The sequenced CDR3 bases are TGTGCCAGCAGTCAACGCGACACAGAAGTCTTC.